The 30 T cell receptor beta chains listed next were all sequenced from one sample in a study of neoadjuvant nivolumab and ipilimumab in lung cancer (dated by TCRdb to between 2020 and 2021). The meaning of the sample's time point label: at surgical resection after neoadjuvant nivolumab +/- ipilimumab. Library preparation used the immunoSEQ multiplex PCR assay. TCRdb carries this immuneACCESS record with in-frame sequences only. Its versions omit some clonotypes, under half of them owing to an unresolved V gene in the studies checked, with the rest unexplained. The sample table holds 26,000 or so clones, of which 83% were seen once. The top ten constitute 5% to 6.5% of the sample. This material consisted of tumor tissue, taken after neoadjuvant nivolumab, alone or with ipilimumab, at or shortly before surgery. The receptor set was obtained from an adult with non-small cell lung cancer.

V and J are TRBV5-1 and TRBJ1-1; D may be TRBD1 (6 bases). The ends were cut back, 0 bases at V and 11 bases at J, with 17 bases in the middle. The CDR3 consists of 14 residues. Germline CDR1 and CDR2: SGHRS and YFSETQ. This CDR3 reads CASSLGWKKGHAFF. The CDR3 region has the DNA TGCGCCAGCAGCTTGGGGTGGAAAAAGGGACATGCTTTCTTT.

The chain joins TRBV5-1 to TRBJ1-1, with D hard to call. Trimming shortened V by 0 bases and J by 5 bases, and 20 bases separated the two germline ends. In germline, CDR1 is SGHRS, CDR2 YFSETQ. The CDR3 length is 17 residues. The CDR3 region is CASSLVSGAGISTEAFF. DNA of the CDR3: TGCGCCAGCAGCTTGGTAAGTGGTGCGGGTATTTCGACTGAAGCTTTCTTT. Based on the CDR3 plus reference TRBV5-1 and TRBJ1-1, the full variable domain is KAGVTQTPRYLIKTRGQQVTLSCSPISGHRSVSWYQQTPGQGLQFLFEYFSETQRNKGNFPGRFSGRQFSNSRSEMNVSTLELGDSALYLCASSLVSGAGISTEAFFGQGTRLTVV.

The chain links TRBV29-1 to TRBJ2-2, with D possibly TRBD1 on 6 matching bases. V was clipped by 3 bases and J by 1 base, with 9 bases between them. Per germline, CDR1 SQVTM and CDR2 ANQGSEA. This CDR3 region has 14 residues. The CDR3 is CSVDRGMNTGELFF. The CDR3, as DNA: TGCAGCGTTGACAGGGGAATGAACACCGGGGAGCTGTTTTTT.

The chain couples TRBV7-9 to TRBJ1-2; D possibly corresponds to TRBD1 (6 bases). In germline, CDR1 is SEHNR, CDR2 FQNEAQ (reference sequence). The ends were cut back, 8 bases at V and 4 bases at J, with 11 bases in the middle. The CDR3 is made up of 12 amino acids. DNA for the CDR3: TGTGCCAGCCCTGGGGACACCTATGGCTACACCTTC. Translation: CASPGDTYGYTF.

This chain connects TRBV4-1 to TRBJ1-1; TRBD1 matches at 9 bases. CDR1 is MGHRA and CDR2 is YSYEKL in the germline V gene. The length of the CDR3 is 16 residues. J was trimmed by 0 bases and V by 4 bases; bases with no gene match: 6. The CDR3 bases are TGCGCCAGCAGCCCCAGACAGGGGGGCATGAACACTGAAGCTTTCTTT. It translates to CASSPRQGGMNTEAFF.

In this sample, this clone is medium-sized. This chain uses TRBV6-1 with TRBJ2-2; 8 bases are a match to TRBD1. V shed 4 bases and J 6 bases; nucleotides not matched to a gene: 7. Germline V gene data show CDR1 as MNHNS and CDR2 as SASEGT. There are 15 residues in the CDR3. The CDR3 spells CASSGIGQGSGELFF. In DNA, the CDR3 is TGTGCCAGCAGTGGCATCGGACAGGGTTCCGGGGAGCTGTTTTTT.

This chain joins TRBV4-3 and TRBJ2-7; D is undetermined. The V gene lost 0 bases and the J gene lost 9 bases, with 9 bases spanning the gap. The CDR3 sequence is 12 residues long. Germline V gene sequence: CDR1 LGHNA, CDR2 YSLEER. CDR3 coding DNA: TGCGCCAGCAGCCAAGACGACCGAAGGCAGTACTTC. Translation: CASSQDDRRQYF.

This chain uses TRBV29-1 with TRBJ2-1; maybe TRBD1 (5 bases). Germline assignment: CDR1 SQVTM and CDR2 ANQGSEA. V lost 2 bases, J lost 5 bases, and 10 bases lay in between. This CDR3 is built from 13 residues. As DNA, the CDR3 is TGCAGCGTTGAAAGTGACAGTCACAATGAGCAGTTCTTC. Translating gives CSVESDSHNEQFF.

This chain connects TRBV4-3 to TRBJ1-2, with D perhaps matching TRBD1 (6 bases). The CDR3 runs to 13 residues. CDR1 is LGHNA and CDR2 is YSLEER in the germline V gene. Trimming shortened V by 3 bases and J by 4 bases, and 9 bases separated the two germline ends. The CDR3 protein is CASSHPDSYGYTF. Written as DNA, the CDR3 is TGCGCCAGCAGCCACCCGGACAGCTATGGCTACACCTTC.

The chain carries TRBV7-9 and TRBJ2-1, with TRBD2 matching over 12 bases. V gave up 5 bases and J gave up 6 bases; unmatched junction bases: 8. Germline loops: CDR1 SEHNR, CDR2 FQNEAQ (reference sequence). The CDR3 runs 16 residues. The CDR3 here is CASSPGLAGFFNEQFF. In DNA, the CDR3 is TGTGCCAGCAGCCCAGGACTAGCGGGATTCTTCAATGAGCAGTTCTTC.

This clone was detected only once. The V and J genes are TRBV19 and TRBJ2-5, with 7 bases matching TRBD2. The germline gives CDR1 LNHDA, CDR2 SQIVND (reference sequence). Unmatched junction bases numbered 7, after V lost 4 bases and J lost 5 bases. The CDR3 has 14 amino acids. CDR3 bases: TGTGCCAGTAGTAGGGCGGGGGTCAGGGAGACCCAGTACTTC. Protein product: CASSRAGVRETQYF.

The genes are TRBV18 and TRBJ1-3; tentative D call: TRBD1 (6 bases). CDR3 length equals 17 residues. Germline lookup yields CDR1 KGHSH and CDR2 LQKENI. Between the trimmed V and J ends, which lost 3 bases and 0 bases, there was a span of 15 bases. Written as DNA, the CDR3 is TGTGCCAGCTCACCCCTCCCCGACAGGACCTCTGGAAACACCATATATTTT. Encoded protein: CASSPLPDRTSGNTIYF.

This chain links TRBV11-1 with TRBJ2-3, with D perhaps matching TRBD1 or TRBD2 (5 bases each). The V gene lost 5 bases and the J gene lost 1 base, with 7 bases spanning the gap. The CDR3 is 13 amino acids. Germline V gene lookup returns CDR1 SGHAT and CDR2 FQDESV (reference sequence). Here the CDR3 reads CASSRDRTDTQYF. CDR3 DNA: TGTGCCAGCAGCCGGGACCGCACAGATACGCAGTATTTT.

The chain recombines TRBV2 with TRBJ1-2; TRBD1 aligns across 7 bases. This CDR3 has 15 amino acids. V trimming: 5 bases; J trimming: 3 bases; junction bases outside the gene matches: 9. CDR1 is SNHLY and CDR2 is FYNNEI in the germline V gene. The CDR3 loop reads CASSMETGFDYGYTF. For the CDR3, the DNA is TGTGCCAGCAGTATGGAGACAGGGTTCGACTATGGCTACACCTTC.

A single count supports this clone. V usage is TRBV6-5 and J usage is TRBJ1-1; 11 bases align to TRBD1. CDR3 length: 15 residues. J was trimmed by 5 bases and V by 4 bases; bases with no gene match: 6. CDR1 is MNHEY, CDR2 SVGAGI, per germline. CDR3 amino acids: CASSWGQGGETEAFF. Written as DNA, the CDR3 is TGTGCCAGCAGTTGGGGACAGGGGGGAGAAACTGAAGCTTTCTTT.

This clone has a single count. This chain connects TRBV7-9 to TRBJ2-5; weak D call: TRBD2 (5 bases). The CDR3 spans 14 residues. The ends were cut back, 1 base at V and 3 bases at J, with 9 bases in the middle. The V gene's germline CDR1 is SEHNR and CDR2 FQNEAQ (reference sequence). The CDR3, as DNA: TGTGCCAGCAGCTTAGTGGTACTAGAAGAGACCCAGTACTTC. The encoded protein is CASSLVVLEETQYF.

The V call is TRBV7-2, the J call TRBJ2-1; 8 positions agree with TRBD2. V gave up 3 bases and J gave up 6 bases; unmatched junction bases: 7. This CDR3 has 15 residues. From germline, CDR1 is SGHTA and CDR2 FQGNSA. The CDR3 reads CASSFYLSGSNEQFF. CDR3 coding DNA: TGTGCCAGCAGCTTCTACCTCAGCGGGAGCAATGAGCAGTTCTTC. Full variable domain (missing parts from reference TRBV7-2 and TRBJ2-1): GAGVSQSPSNKVTEKGKDVELRCDPISGHTALYWYRQSLGQGLEFLIYFQGNSAPDKSGLPSDRFSAERTGGSVSTLTIQRTQQEDSAVYLCASSFYLSGSNEQFFGPGTRLTVL.

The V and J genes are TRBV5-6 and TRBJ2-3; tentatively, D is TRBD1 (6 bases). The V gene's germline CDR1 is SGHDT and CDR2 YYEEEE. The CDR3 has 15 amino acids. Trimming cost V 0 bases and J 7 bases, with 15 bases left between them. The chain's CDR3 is CASSLAGQGKHTQYF. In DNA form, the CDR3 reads TGTGCCAGCAGCTTGGCCGGTCAGGGGAAACATACGCAGTATTTT.

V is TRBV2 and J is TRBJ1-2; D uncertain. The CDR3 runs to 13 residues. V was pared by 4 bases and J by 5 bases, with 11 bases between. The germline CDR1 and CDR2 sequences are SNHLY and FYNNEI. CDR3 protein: CASSGREGYGYTF. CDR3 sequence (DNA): TGTGCCAGCAGTGGTAGGGAAGGGTATGGCTACACCTTC.

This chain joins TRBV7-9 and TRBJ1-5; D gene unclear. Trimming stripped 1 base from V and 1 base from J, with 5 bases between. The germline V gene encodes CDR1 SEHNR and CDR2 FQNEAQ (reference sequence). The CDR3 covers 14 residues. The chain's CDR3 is CASSLGFSNQPQHF. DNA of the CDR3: TGTGCCAGCAGCTTAGGTTTCAGCAATCAGCCCCAGCATTTT.

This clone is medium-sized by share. CDR3 nucleotide sequence: TGTGCCAGCTCACCTAGGGAGTCAGTCACTGAAGCTTTCTTT. Amino acids: CASSPRESVTEAFF. This sequence joins TRBV18 and TRBJ1-1; D ambiguous. Per germline, CDR1 KGHSH and CDR2 LQKENI. Trimming took off 3 bases at V and 4 bases at J, with 12 bases between the two ends. The CDR3 runs to 14 residues.

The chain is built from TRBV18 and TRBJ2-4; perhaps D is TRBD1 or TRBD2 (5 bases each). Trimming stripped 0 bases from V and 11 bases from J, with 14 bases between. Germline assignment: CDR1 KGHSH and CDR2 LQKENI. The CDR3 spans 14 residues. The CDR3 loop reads CASSPPGDKAVQYF. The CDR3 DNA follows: TGTGCCAGCTCACCACCGGGGGATAAGGCAGTTCAGTACTTC.

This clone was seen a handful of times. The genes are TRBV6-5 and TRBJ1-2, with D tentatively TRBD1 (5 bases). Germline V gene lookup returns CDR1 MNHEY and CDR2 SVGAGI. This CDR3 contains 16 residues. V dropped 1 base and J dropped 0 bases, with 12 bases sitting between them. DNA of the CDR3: TGTGCCAGCAGTTACTGGGCAGGGACCTCTAACTATGGCTACACCTTC. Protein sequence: CASSYWAGTSNYGYTF.

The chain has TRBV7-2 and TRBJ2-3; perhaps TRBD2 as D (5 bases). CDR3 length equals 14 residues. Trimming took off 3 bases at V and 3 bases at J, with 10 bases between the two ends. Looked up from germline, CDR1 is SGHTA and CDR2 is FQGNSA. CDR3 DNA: TGTGCCAGCAGCTTTAACGGGGTAACAGATACGCAGTATTTT. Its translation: CASSFNGVTDTQYF. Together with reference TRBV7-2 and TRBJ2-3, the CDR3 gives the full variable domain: GAGVSQSPSNKVTEKGKDVELRCDPISGHTALYWYRQSLGQGLEFLIYFQGNSAPDKSGLPSDRFSAERTGGSVSTLTIQRTQQEDSAVYLCASSFNGVTDTQYFGPGTRLTVL.

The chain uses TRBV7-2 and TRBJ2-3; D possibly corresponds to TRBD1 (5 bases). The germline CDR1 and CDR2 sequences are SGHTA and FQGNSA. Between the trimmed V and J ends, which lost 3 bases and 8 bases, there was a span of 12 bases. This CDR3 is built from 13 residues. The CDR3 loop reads CASSFQGQGTQYF. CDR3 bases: TGTGCCAGCAGCTTTCAGGGCCAGGGTACGCAGTATTTT.

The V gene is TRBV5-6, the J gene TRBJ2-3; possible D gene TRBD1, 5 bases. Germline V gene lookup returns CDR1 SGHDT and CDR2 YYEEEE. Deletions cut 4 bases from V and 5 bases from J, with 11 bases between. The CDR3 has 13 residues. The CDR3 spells CASSRGQGDTQYF. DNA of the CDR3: TGTGCCAGCAGCAGGGGCCAGGGAGATACGCAGTATTTT.

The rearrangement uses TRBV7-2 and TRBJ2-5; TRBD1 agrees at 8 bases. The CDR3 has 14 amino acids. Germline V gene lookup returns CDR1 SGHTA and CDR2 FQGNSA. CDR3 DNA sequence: TGTGCAGTCCTCCGGGACAGGAATTTGGGTACCCAGTACTTC. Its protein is CAVLRDRNLGTQYF.

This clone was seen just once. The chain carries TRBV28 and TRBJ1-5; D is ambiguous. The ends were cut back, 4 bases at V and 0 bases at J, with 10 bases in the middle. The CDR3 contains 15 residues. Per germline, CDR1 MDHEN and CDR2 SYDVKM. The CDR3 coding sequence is TGTGCCAGCAGTTCCGGAGGATTTAGCAATCAGCCCCAGCATTTT. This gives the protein CASSSGGFSNQPQHF.

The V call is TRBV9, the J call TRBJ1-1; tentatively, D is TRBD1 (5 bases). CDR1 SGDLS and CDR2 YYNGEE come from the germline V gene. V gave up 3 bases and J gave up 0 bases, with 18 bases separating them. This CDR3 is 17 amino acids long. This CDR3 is CASSAGTGRMVNTEAFF. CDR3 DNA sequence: TGTGCCAGCAGCGCGGGGACTGGGCGCATGGTGAACACTGAAGCTTTCTTT.

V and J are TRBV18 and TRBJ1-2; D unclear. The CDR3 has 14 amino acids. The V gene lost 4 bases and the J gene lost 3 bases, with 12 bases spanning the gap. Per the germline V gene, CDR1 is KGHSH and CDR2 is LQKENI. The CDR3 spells CASSLLFNDYGYTF. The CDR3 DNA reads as TGTGCCAGCTCACTCCTATTTAACGACTATGGCTACACCTTC.